Listed here are 25 T cell receptor beta chains from one sample, sequenced in a study of shared clonotypes between healthy human individuals. Profiling relied on immunoSEQ multiplex PCR, and the TCRdb table lists in-frame clones only, not all of them. The sample consists of just under 95,000 clones, 68% of them appearing once. The sequenced material came from memory CD8+ T cells sorted from blood. The subset here: CD45RO+ cells pooled with CCR7-negative TemRA cells. These receptors originate from a man aged 25 to 40 in good health.

The chain uses TRBV2 and TRBJ2-1; D uncertain. The ends were cut back, 6 bases at V and 7 bases at J, with 10 bases in the middle. CDR3 length: 12 residues. Germline CDR1 is SNHLY and CDR2 is FYNNEI. The chain's CDR3 is CASSPKGNEQFF. As DNA, the CDR3 is TGTGCCAGCAGCCCAAAAGGGAATGAGCAGTTCTTC.

The rearrangement joins TRBV5-5 to TRBJ2-2; D not resolved. Germline-derived CDR1 and CDR2 are SGHKS and YYEKEE (reference sequence). The CDR3 loop spans 14 amino acids. The V end lost 1 base, the J end lost 3 bases, and 7 bases lay between the germline ends. CDR3 sequence (DNA): TGTGCCAGCAGCTTGTTCCAGGACACCGGGGAGCTGTTTTTT. Residues: CASSLFQDTGELFF.

Only a few counts were recorded for this clone. The V call is TRBV27, the J call TRBJ2-1, with TRBD2 identical over 10 bases. This CDR3 region has 15 residues. The trim removed 8 bases at V and 9 bases at J, leaving 13 bases unmatched. Germline V gene data show CDR1 as MNHEY and CDR2 as SMNVEV (reference sequence). CDR3: CASGVSGRTISEQFF. In nucleotides, the CDR3 is TGTGCCAGCGGAGTTAGCGGGAGGACGATCAGTGAGCAGTTCTTC.

The rearrangement joins TRBV28 to TRBJ2-7; 7 bases are a match to TRBD1. The CDR3 is 15 amino acids. Germline trimming cut 3 bases from V and 6 bases from J; bases unmatched to any gene: 11. Germline values: CDR1 MDHEN, CDR2 SYDVKM. CDR3 coding DNA: TGTGCCAGCAGTTTCTCAACCTCGGCAGGGGGCGAGCAGTACTTC. It translates to CASSFSTSAGGEQYF.

This clone was picked up a small number of times. The rearrangement joins TRBV20-1 to TRBJ2-2; D is unresolved. Germline V gene data show CDR1 as DFQATT and CDR2 as SNEGSKA (reference sequence). This CDR3 spans 10 amino acids. The V end was cut by 6 bases, the J end by 8 bases, with 7 bases between. DNA for the CDR3: TGCAGTGCGTGGGGTGGGGAGCTGTTTTTT. This translates into CSAWGGELFF.

CDR3 in DNA: TGCAGCGTTACCGGGACCTTATACGAGCAGTACTTC. Protein: CSVTGTLYEQYF. This chain uses TRBV29-1 with TRBJ2-7; the D call may be TRBD1 or TRBD2 (5 bases each). The CDR3 consists of 12 residues. Germline V gene lookup returns CDR1 SQVTM and CDR2 ANQGSEA. With 5 bases removed from V and 4 bases from J, the gap between germline ends came to 12 bases.

This clone was counted at least ten times. The chain uses TRBV5-8 and TRBJ2-3; D unresolved. This CDR3 has 14 residues. CDR1 and CDR2 (germline): SGHTS, YDEGEE. Trimming removed 4 bases at V and 1 base at J, with 10 bases between. In nucleotides, the CDR3 is TGTGCCAGCAGCCGAACCAGTGGCACAGATACGCAGTATTTT. Translating it yields CASSRTSGTDTQYF.

The chain joins TRBV4-1 to TRBJ2-2, with TRBD1 as a possible D gene (6 bases). Per germline, CDR1 MGHRA and CDR2 YSYEKL. This CDR3 is 17 amino acids long. V was trimmed by 4 bases and J by 2 bases, leaving 17 bases between them. In DNA form, the CDR3 reads TGCGCCAGCAGCCTACGCTCAGGGGCTGGCAACACCGGGGAGCTGTTTTTT. Amino acid sequence: CASSLRSGAGNTGELFF.

This clone showed up just a few times. The rearrangement joins TRBV10-1 to TRBJ2-5, with D possibly TRBD2 on 6 matching bases. The CDR3 covers 14 residues. The V gene's germline CDR1 is WNHNN and CDR2 SYGVQD (reference sequence). V was pared by 3 bases and J by 5 bases, with 13 bases between. CDR3 sequence reads: CASSEQAGRETQYF. For the CDR3, the DNA is TGCGCCAGCAGTGAACAGGCGGGGAGGGAGACCCAGTACTTC.

This chain uses TRBV27 with TRBJ2-7; 7 bases map to TRBD1. CDR1 and CDR2 from the germline V gene are MNHEY and SMNVEV (reference sequence). The CDR3 has 14 residues. V lost 5 bases, J lost 5 bases, and 9 bases stayed unmatched. CDR3 DNA: TGTGCCAGCAGTCCTACAGGGGCGTCCGACGAGCAGTACTTC. Translated, it gives CASSPTGASDEQYF.

The rearrangement joins TRBV5-1 to TRBJ2-3; perhaps TRBD1 as D (5 bases). Germline V lookup: CDR1 SGHRS, CDR2 YFSETQ. V lost 2 bases and J lost 4, with 14 bases in between. This CDR3 spans 15 amino acids. This CDR3 reads CASSLRGLSADTQYF. The CDR3 bases are TGCGCCAGCAGCTTAAGGGGCTTGAGTGCAGATACGCAGTATTTT.

The V call is TRBV10-2, the J call TRBJ1-1; 10 bases map to TRBD1. Germline CDR1 WSHSY, CDR2 SAAADI. This CDR3 has 13 amino acids. V trimming: 6 bases; J trimming: 8 bases; junction bases outside the gene matches: 6. In nucleotides, the CDR3 is TGCGCCAGCAGCCCCGGGACAGGGGTCGAAGCTTTCTTT. Protein sequence: CASSPGTGVEAFF.

This chain connects TRBV7-9 to TRBJ2-3; D may be TRBD2 (6 bases). The CDR3 loop spans 18 amino acids. Trimming pared 11 bases from V and 5 bases from J, leaving 32 bases between. CDR1 is SEHNR, CDR2 FQNEAQ, per germline (reference sequence). DNA of the CDR3: TGTGCCGAGGGGCAGGGTCGGTTGGGGGAGGAAGCTGAAGATACGCAGTATTTT. Translating it yields CAEGQGRLGEEAEDTQYF.

This clone has a count of ten or more. The chain links TRBV19 to TRBJ2-2; 9 nucleotides match TRBD2. The CDR3 has 15 amino acids. With 5 bases clipped from V and 3 bases from J, the junction kept 4 bases outside the gene matches. Germline V gives CDR1 LNHDA, CDR2 SQIVND (reference sequence). The CDR3 region is CASSSVAGDTGELFF. CDR3 nucleotides: TGTGCCAGTAGTTCAGTAGCGGGAGACACCGGGGAGCTGTTTTTT.

This chain joins TRBV5-4 and TRBJ2-3; D could derive from TRBD1 or TRBD2 (6 bases each). The ends were cut back, 2 bases at V and 0 bases at J, with 16 bases in the middle. CDR1 is SGHNT and CDR2 is YYREEE in the germline V gene (reference sequence). This CDR3 contains 17 residues. The CDR3 loop is CASSLKEGGPSTDTQYF. The CDR3 DNA reads as TGTGCCAGCAGCTTAAAGGAGGGGGGCCCTAGCACAGATACGCAGTATTTT.

V gene TRBV6-4 combines with J gene TRBJ2-1; 9 bases are a match to TRBD2. Trimming removed 0 bases from V and 6 bases from J; junction bases left unmatched: 6. The CDR3 loop spans 16 amino acids. The germline V gene encodes CDR1 MRHNA and CDR2 SNTAGT. The CDR3 region has the DNA TGTGCCAGCAGTGACTCATCTAGCGGGACAGTCAATGAGCAGTTCTTC. Amino acids: CASSDSSSGTVNEQFF.

The chain recombines TRBV29-1 with TRBJ1-1; no firm D call. Germline CDR1 SQVTM, CDR2 ANQGSEA. The length of the CDR3 is 12 residues. V was clipped by 4 bases and J by 3 bases, with 9 bases between them. The DNA for the CDR3 is TGCAGCGTTGGGTTCGATTACACTGAAGCTTTCTTT. It encodes CSVGFDYTEAFF.

J is TRBJ1-1 and V is TRBV25-1; D unclear. The CDR3 runs to 14 residues. Germline lookup yields CDR1 MGHDK and CDR2 SYGVNS. V lost 1 base and J 5 bases, leaving 11 bases between the germline ends. The CDR3 bases are TGTGCCAGCAGTGAATTCGAGGGTGTGACTGAAGCTTTCTTT. Protein sequence: CASSEFEGVTEAFF.

V and J are TRBV28 and TRBJ2-4; no reliable D call. Germline CDR1 MDHEN, CDR2 SYDVKM. This CDR3 comprises 14 residues. Deletions cut 2 bases from V and 0 bases from J, with 5 bases between. DNA for the CDR3: TGTGCCAGCAGTTTACCAGTAGCCAAAAACATTCAGTACTTC. Protein: CASSLPVAKNIQYF.

This clone appeared a single time. The V call is TRBV2, the J call TRBJ2-3; D is perhaps TRBD1 or TRBD2 (5 bases each). The CDR3 extends over 15 amino acids. Germline V lookup: CDR1 SNHLY, CDR2 FYNNEI. The V end lost 7 bases, the J end lost 4 bases, and 18 bases lay between the germline ends. This chain's CDR3 is CASILWGYGPDTQYF. CDR3 DNA sequence: TGTGCCAGCATCCTCTGGGGGTACGGGCCAGATACGCAGTATTTT.

This clone is judged medium-sized. Other DNA sequences from this sample encode an identical CDR3 as well. The chain carries TRBV6-1 and TRBJ2-7; 7 bases are shared with TRBD2. Germline trimming cut 3 bases from V and 2 bases from J; bases unmatched to any gene: 4. CDR1 and CDR2 (germline): MNHNS, SASEGT. This CDR3 region has 14 residues. CDR3 DNA: TGTGCCAGCAGTGATCGGGGAGGGCCCTACGAGCAGTACTTC. This translates into CASSDRGGPYEQYF.

This clone was counted ten times or more. The chain recombines TRBV7-9 with TRBJ2-1, with D perhaps TRBD2 (5 bases). This CDR3 contains 15 residues. Germline V gene lookup returns CDR1 SEHNR and CDR2 FQNEAQ (reference sequence). V shed 6 bases and J shed 0 bases, with 12 bases lying between them. CDR3 nucleotides: TGTGCCAGCAGGCATAGCGAAAGCTCCTACAATGAGCAGTTCTTC. Amino acids: CASRHSESSYNEQFF.

This clone showed up many times. The J gene is TRBJ2-2, the V gene TRBV28; possibly TRBD2 for D (6 bases). The CDR3 is made up of 16 amino acids. The V gene's germline CDR1 is MDHEN and CDR2 SYDVKM. Trimming removed 6 bases at V and 0 bases at J, with 14 bases between. As DNA, the CDR3 is TGTGCCAGCAGCCTAATCCGGGACTCGAACACCGGGGAGCTGTTTTTT. As protein: CASSLIRDSNTGELFF.

The chain recombines TRBV4-1 with TRBJ2-1, with TRBD2 matching 10 bases. The V gene's germline CDR1 is MGHRA and CDR2 YSYEKL. This CDR3 spans 15 amino acids. V was pared by 1 base and J by 9 bases, with 6 bases of the junction left unmatched. CDR3 region: CASSQASGSGGEQFF. CDR3 nucleotides: TGCGCCAGCAGCCAAGCTAGCGGGAGTGGTGGTGAGCAGTTCTTC.

This rearrangement joins TRBV7-3 to TRBJ2-1; D might be TRBD1 (6 bases). V shed 5 bases and J shed 8 bases, with 10 bases lying between them. The CDR3 runs to 12 residues. Germline V gene sequence: CDR1 SGHTA, CDR2 FQGTGA. The CDR3 protein is CASSPQGYEQFF. The CDR3 DNA is TGTGCCAGCAGCCCACAGGGCTATGAGCAGTTCTTC.